These 27 T cell receptor beta chains came from one sample sequenced in a study of shared clonotypes between healthy human individuals. Only in-frame clones appear in the TCRdb table, and some are missing; sequencing was by immunoSEQ multiplex PCR. The sample lists about 520,000 clones; approximately 78% were seen once. Specimen: PBMCs. These receptors all stem from a woman in her forties in good health. Some clones in this sample may be carry-over from other donors' samples.

The V call is TRBV9, the J call TRBJ2-1, with no clear D. Germline CDR1 and CDR2: SGDLS and YYNGEE. The CDR3 length is 13 residues. Trimming took off 3 bases at V and 4 bases at J, with 8 bases between the two ends. CDR3 sequence: CASSDNRYNEQFF. The CDR3 DNA reads TGTGCCAGCAGCGATAACCGATACAATGAGCAGTTCTTC.

V usage is TRBV5-1 and J usage is TRBJ1-1; D is uncertain. This CDR3 is 14 amino acids long. V was clipped by 2 bases and J by 5 bases, with 13 bases between them. From germline, CDR1 is SGHRS and CDR2 YFSETQ. The CDR3 bases are TGCGCCAGCAGCTTATCCAACCACGGGACTGAAGCTTTCTTT. Its translation: CASSLSNHGTEAFF.

This rearrangement joins TRBV27 to TRBJ2-7; 8 nucleotides agree with TRBD2. The germline CDR1 and CDR2 sequences are MNHEY and SMNVEV (reference sequence). Unmatched junction bases numbered 8, after V lost 1 base and J lost 3 bases. The CDR3 length is 16 residues. CDR3 sequence (DNA): TGTGCCAGCAGTTTATTTACAGCGGGAGAGGGCTACGAGCAGTACTTC. This encodes CASSLFTAGEGYEQYF.

The V call is TRBV6-6, the J call TRBJ2-2; TRBD1 agrees at 8 bases. The length of the CDR3 is 14 residues. The germline CDR1 and CDR2 sequences are MNHNY and SVGAGI (reference sequence). Trimming removed 3 bases from V and 9 bases from J; junction bases left unmatched: 6. CDR3 sequence reads: CASSYSGGRRELFF. The CDR3 coding sequence is TGTGCCAGCAGTTATTCAGGGGGCAGGCGGGAGCTGTTTTTT.

The chain combines TRBV7-6 with TRBJ1-4, with a tentative D call TRBD1 (6 bases). Germline assignment: CDR1 SGHVS and CDR2 FNYEAQ. Trimming stripped 5 bases from V and 7 bases from J, with 20 bases between. The CDR3 consists of 16 residues. The CDR3 nucleotides are TGTGCCAGCAGCGATGGGGGCTATTACGGCTTTGAAAAACTGTTTTTT. This gives the protein CASSDGGYYGFEKLFF.

With respect to this clone: Distinct nucleotide sequences in the sample also encode this CDR3. The chain combines TRBV9 with TRBJ2-1; TRBD2 matches at 9 bases. The CDR3 is made up of 17 amino acids. Germline trimming cut 1 base from V and 7 bases from J; bases unmatched to any gene: 12. Germline V lookup: CDR1 SGDLS, CDR2 YYNGEE. Here the CDR3 DNA reads TGTGCCAGCAGCGTACGGGGGGCGGGAGGGCCGAGAAATGAGCAGTTCTTC. Protein product: CASSVRGAGGPRNEQFF.

This clone was seen a handful of times. The chain combines TRBV4-3 with TRBJ1-5; D possibly corresponds to TRBD1 (5 bases). The CDR3 loop spans 16 amino acids. V was pared by 3 bases and J by 2 bases, with 14 bases between. From germline, CDR1 is LGHNA and CDR2 YSLEER. The CDR3 coding sequence is TGCGCCAGCAGCCAGGATGCGGGACTCGGCAATCAGCCCCAGCATTTT. Its translation is CASSQDAGLGNQPQHF.

V and J are TRBV7-9 and TRBJ2-7; possible D gene TRBD2, 6 bases. CDR1 and CDR2 (germline): SEHNR, FQNEAQ (reference sequence). The CDR3 is made up of 15 amino acids. V lost 3 bases and J lost 3, with 15 bases in between. The DNA for the CDR3 is TGTGCCAGCAGCTTCCGGGCCGGGGGTTACTACGAGCAGTACTTC. Protein: CASSFRAGGYYEQYF. Full variable domain (rest looked up from reference TRBV7-9 and TRBJ2-7): DTGVSQNPRHKITKRGQNVTFRCDPISEHNRLYWYRQTLGQGPEFLTYFQNEAQLEKSRLLSDRFSAERPKGSFSTLEIQRTEQGDSAMYLCASSFRAGGYYEQYFGPGTRLTVT.

The chain joins TRBV19 to TRBJ2-3; perhaps D is TRBD1 or TRBD2 (5 bases each). The CDR3 runs 12 residues. V lost 6 bases and J lost 6, with 10 bases in between. Germline CDR1 is LNHDA and CDR2 is SQIVND (reference sequence). CDR3 in amino acids: CASSAWGDTQYF. CDR3 in DNA: TGTGCCAGTAGCGCATGGGGGGATACGCAGTATTTT.

V and J are TRBV4-3 and TRBJ1-1; D unresolved. This CDR3 has 13 amino acids. CDR1 is LGHNA and CDR2 is YSLEER in the germline V gene. V shed 0 bases and J shed 7 bases, with 9 bases lying between them. The CDR3 region is CASSQDRRREAFF. The CDR3 DNA reads TGCGCCAGCAGCCAAGATCGTCGCCGTGAAGCTTTCTTT.

V is TRBV28 and J is TRBJ1-2; TRBD1 aligns across 10 bases. V lost 6 bases, J lost 3 bases, and 7 bases stayed unmatched. CDR3 size: 15 residues. Germline V CDR1 and CDR2: MDHEN, SYDVKM. The CDR3 DNA reads TGTGCCAGCAGCCGACAGGGGGCAAGCGACTATGGCTACACCTTC. This translates into CASSRQGASDYGYTF.

This clone was seen a single time. The rearrangement links TRBV30 to TRBJ2-3; maybe TRBD2 (6 bases). Germline loops: CDR1 GTSNPN, CDR2 SVGIG (reference sequence). This CDR3 is 15 amino acids long. V lost 1 base, J lost 4 bases, and 15 bases lay in between. CDR3 in amino acids: CAWSGDSYGADTQYF. In DNA, the CDR3 is TGTGCCTGGAGTGGGGACTCCTACGGCGCAGATACGCAGTATTTT.

The chain couples TRBV5-1 to TRBJ1-3; a possible D gene is TRBD1 (6 bases). Trimming removed 3 bases at V and 8 bases at J, with 12 bases between. Germline CDR1 is SGHRS and CDR2 is YFSETQ. This CDR3 is built from 13 residues. CDR3 protein: CASSSTGSDTIYF. For the CDR3, the DNA is TGCGCCAGCAGCTCCACAGGGTCGGACACCATATATTTT.

The V and J genes are TRBV19 and TRBJ1-5; D perhaps matches TRBD1 (5 bases). Germline CDR1 LNHDA, CDR2 SQIVND (reference sequence). The CDR3 loop spans 18 amino acids. V lost 6 bases and J lost 2, with 23 bases in between. This chain's CDR3 is CASSPGPIKSRGNQPQHF. The CDR3 DNA reads as TGTGCCAGTAGCCCGGGACCCATTAAGTCCCGTGGCAATCAGCCCCAGCATTTT. Full variable domain (missing parts from reference TRBV19 and TRBJ1-5): DGGITQSPKYLFRKEGQNVTLSCEQNLNHDAMYWYRQDPGQGLRLIYYSQIVNDFQKGDIAEGYSVSREKKESFPLTVTSAQKNPTAFYLCASSPGPIKSRGNQPQHFGDGTRLSIL.

This clone was counted once. The chain uses TRBV10-3 and TRBJ2-1; TRBD1 agrees at 11 bases. The CDR3 contains 17 residues. V was clipped by 4 bases and J by 7 bases; unmatched bases: 12. CDR1 and CDR2 from the germline V gene are ENHRY and SYGVKD. The CDR3 DNA reads as TGTGCCATCAGTGCCCAGTATGGACAGGGGGCAAGTAATGAGCAGTTCTTC. This encodes CAISAQYGQGASNEQFF.

This chain links TRBV4-1 with TRBJ2-7, with 9 bases matching TRBD1. With 1 base clipped from V and 5 bases from J, the junction kept 6 bases outside the gene matches. This CDR3 spans 15 amino acids. The germline gives CDR1 MGHRA, CDR2 YSYEKL. The DNA of the CDR3 is TGCGCCAGCAGCCAAGTTACCGGGACAGGGAACGAGCAGTACTTC. Translation: CASSQVTGTGNEQYF.

This clone came up a few times. The chain uses TRBV9 and TRBJ2-7, with D perhaps TRBD2 (6 bases). This CDR3 is 14 amino acids long. The V gene lost 0 bases and the J gene lost 3 bases, with 10 bases spanning the gap. Germline assignment: CDR1 SGDLS and CDR2 YYNGEE. The CDR3 DNA reads TGTGCCAGCAGCGTAGGGCTAGCGAACTACGAGCAGTACTTC. Translating it yields CASSVGLANYEQYF.

The chain is built from TRBV18 and TRBJ1-1; D gene ambiguous. CDR1 KGHSH and CDR2 LQKENI come from the germline V gene. CDR3 size: 11 residues. The V end lost 4 bases, the J end lost 10 bases, and 10 bases lay between the germline ends. The CDR3 DNA is TGTGCCAGCTCACAGTCTAGAGGAGCTTTCTTT. As protein: CASSQSRGAFF.

The V gene is TRBV18, the J gene TRBJ1-2; D gene ambiguous. Germline assignment: CDR1 KGHSH and CDR2 LQKENI. CDR3 size: 13 residues. Trimming cost V 5 bases and J 7 bases, with 14 bases left between them. This CDR3 reads CASSDDRRTGYTF. The CDR3 nucleotides are TGTGCCAGCTCAGACGACCGTCGGACTGGCTACACCTTC.

The V gene is TRBV7-2, the J gene TRBJ1-2; maybe TRBD1 (6 bases). The germline V gene has CDR1 SGHTA and CDR2 FQGNSA. The CDR3 is 17 amino acids. V lost 2 bases to trimming and J lost 6 bases, with 22 bases between them. The CDR3 is CASSLRGKGDRKDGYTF. In nucleotides, the CDR3 is TGTGCCAGCAGCTTAAGGGGGAAGGGAGATAGGAAGGATGGCTACACCTTC.

This chain connects TRBV5-1 to TRBJ2-1; 7 nucleotides line up with TRBD2. V lost 5 bases and J lost 2; bases outside the gene matches: 10. The CDR3 extends over 16 amino acids. Germline CDR1 reads SGHRS; CDR2 reads YFSETQ. DNA of the CDR3: TGCGCCAGCAGTCGAGTCGCGGGAGAACCCTACAATGAGCAGTTCTTC. This gives the protein CASSRVAGEPYNEQFF.

With respect to this clone: Compared with germline, one end of the junction differs, possibly owing to a read error. The sample holds other DNA sequences that translate to the same CDR3. The chain recombines TRBV7-6 with TRBJ2-7; 9 nucleotides agree with TRBD1. This CDR3 has 15 amino acids. CDR1 and CDR2 from the germline V gene are SGHVS and FNYEAQ. The CDR3 DNA reads as TGCGCCAGCAGCTTAAGGGCCCGGGACAGGGACGAGCAGTACTTC. Amino acid sequence: CASSLRARDRDEQYF.

This clone was counted once. This chain links TRBV5-5 with TRBJ1-5; perhaps TRBD1 as D (5 bases). The ends were cut back, 4 bases at V and 5 bases at J, with 7 bases in the middle. This CDR3 is built from 12 residues. Germline CDR1 reads SGHKS; CDR2 reads YYEKEE (reference sequence). The CDR3 region is CASSRGDQPQHF. CDR3 DNA sequence: TGTGCCAGCAGCAGGGGAGATCAGCCCCAGCATTTT.

The CDR3 DNA reads as TGTGCCAGCAGCTTAGCGGGTAGGCCAACATATGGCTACACCTTC. It is translated as CASSLAGRPTYGYTF. The rearrangement uses TRBV7-8 and TRBJ1-2; D gene uncertain. Germline lookup yields CDR1 SGHVS and CDR2 FQNEAQ. V lost 0 bases and J 5 bases, leaving 13 bases between the germline ends. There are 15 residues in the CDR3.

The CDR3 nucleotides read TGTGCCAGCAGTTTATGGGACGGCAATCAGCCCCAGCATTTT. It translates to CASSLWDGNQPQHF. This sequence joins TRBV28 and TRBJ1-5; D is uncertain. V gave up 0 bases and J gave up 2 bases, with 5 bases separating them. The CDR3 sequence is 14 residues long. Germline values: CDR1 MDHEN, CDR2 SYDVKM. The entire variable domain, with the rest obtained from reference TRBV28 and TRBJ1-5, is as follows: DVKVTQSSRYLVKRTGEKVFLECVQDMDHENMFWYRQDPGLGLRLIYFSYDVKMKEKGDIPEGYSVSREKKERFSLILESASTNQTSMYLCASSLWDGNQPQHFGDGTRLSIL.

Turning to this clone: A much larger clonotype is one base distant, so this may be a read error. This chain uses TRBV11-3 with TRBJ2-2; D unclear. Germline V gene lookup returns CDR1 SGHNT and CDR2 YENEEA. V was clipped by 5 bases and J by 2 bases, with 3 bases between them. This CDR3 spans 12 amino acids. The CDR3 here is CASSVNTGELFF. CDR3 coding DNA: TGTGCCAGCAGCGTTAACACCGGGGAGCTGTTTTTT.

This clone showed up just a few times. V and J are TRBV5-1 and TRBJ2-7; 8 bases are a match to TRBD2. CDR1 is SGHRS and CDR2 is YFSETQ in the germline V gene. V gave up 5 bases and J gave up 5 bases; unmatched junction bases: 12. This CDR3 has 15 residues. The chain's CDR3 is CASREAGLATNEQYF. The CDR3 DNA reads TGCGCCAGCAGAGAAGCCGGACTAGCAACGAACGAGCAGTACTTC. The whole variable domain, filled in from reference TRBV5-1 and TRBJ2-7, reads KAGVTQTPRYLIKTRGQQVTLSCSPISGHRSVSWYQQTPGQGLQFLFEYFSETQRNKGNFPGRFSGRQFSNSRSEMNVSTLELGDSALYLCASREAGLATNEQYFGPGTRLTVT.